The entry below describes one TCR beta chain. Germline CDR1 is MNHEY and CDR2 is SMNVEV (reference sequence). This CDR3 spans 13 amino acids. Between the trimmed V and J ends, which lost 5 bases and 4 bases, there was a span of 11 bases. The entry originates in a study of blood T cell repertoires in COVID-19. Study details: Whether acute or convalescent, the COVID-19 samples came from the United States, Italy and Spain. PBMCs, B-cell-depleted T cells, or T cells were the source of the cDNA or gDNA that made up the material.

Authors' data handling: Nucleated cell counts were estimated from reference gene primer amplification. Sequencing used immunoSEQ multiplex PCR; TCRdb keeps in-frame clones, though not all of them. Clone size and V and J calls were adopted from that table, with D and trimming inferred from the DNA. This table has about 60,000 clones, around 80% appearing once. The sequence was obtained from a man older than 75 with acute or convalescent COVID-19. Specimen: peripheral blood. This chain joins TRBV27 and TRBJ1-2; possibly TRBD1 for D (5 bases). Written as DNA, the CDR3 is TGTGCCAGCAGTCCCGAAGGGGCCTATGGCTACACCTTC. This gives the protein CASSPEGAYGYTF.